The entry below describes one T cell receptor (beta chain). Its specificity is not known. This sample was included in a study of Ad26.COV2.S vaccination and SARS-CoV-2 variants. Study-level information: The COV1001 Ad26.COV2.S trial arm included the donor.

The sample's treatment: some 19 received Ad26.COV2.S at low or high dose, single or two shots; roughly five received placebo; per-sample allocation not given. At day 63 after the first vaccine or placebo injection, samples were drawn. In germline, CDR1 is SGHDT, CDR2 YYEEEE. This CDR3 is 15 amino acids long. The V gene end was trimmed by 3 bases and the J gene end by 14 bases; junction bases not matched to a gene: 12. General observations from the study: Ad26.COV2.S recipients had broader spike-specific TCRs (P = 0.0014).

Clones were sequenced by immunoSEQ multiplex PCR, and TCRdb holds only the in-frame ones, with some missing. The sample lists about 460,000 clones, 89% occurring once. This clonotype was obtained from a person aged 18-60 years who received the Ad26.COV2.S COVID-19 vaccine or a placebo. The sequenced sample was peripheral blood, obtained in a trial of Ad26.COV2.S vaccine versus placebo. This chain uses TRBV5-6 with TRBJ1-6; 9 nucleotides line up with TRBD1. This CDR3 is CASSWTGTGQRTLHF. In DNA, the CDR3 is TGTGCCAGCAGCTGGACCGGGACAGGGCAGAGAACCCTCCACTTT. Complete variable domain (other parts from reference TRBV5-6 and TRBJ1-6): DAGVTQSPTHLIKTRGQQVTLRCSPKSGHDTVSWYQQALGQGPQFIFQYYEEEERQRGNFPDRFSGHQFPNYSSELNVNALLLGDSALYLCASSWTGTGQRTLHFGNGTRLTVT.